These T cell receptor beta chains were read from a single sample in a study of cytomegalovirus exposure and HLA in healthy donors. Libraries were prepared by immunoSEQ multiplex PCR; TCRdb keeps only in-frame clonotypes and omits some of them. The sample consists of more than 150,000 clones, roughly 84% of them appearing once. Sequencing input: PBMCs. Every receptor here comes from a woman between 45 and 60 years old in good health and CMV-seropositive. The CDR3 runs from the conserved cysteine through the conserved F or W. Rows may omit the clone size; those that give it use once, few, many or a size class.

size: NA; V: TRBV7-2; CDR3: CASSRGTSGGTSVDTQYF
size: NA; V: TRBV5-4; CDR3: CASSLPGLVVNEQFF
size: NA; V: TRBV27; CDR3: CASSFTGSYNSPLHF
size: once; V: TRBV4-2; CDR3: CASSLLAGASTDTQYF
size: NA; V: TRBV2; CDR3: CASGDRGTGELFF
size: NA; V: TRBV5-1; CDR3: CASSLVGQGANSPLHF
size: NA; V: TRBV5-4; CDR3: CASSLSGGSEQYF
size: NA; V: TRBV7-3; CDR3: CASSVPGQGSYNEQFF
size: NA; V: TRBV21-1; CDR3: CASSNATGGAREKLFF
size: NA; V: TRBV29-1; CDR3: CSVEGRQGARVNTEAFF
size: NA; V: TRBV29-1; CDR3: CSVEDVGTALYGYTF
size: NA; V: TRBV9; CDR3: CASSPQTRAYEQYF
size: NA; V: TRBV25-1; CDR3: CASGRDRGRYTEAFF
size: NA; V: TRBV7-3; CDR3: CASSVKRGETQYF
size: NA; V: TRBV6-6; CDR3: CASKLGNTGELFF
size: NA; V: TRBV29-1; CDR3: CSALGRGRFATNEKLFF
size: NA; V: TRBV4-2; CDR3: CASSQEGTPLNEQYF
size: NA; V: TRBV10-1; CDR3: CASSDLQTGSNYGYTF
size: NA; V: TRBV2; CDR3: CASSSEGQGNEKLFF
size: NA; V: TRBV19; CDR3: CASRGSGTVGNTIYF
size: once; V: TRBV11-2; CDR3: CASSFGHQGLDTQYF
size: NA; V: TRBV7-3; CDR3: CASSSARGDSDTQYF
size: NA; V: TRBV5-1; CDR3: CASSLTGAGANNEQFF
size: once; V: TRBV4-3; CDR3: CASSQDRTSGSLTDTQYF
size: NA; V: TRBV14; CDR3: CASSQAQGWDGYTF
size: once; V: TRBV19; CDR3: CASSRTQIYEQYF
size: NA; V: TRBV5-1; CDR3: CASSRRGTGYEEQYF
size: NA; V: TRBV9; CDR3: CASSPGQPLAEAFF
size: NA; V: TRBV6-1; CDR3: CASSSRDRGGGYTF
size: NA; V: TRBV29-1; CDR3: CSAVRETGVSYNEQFF
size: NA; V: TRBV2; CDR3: CASPSPLAGRGKQETQYF
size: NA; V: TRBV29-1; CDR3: CSGNLGLAGGTYEQYF
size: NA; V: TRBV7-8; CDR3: CASSWGILNTEAFF
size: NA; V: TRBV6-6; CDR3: CASMSARDFMSQHF
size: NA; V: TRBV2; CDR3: CASSEPQGSVEYF
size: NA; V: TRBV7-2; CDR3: CASSLATSRGGGETQYF